The entry below describes one T cell receptor (beta chain). Its antigen has not been determined. Base qualities are not provided; no much larger clone lies one nucleotide away. The data are from a study of blood T cell repertoires in COVID-19 (dated by TCRdb to the early 2020s). Context from the whole study: Collaborator samples came from the United States, Italy and Spain and covered acute and convalescent phases of COVID-19. The prospective study material was composed of cDNA or gDNA derived from T cells, B-cell-depleted T cells, or PBMCs. Subjects who had been exposed to COVID-19, were actively infected with it, or had recovered from it provided the deeply sampled blood TCRbeta repertoires that made up the dataset. The repertoires were released in a freely available public database meant as a resource for research on the immune response to SARS-CoV-2. The samples were drawn from two sources: the first 160 participants of the ongoing ImmuneRACE study, and some 1,300 subjects contributed by 6 global collaborators. A de-identified subject ID, COVID-19 status, age in years and sex were almost always included in the sample metadata. Where HLA class I and class II types were available, the types were taken from metadata supplied by the sample provider, not from assay-based typing.

Each collaborating institution followed its own protocols to collect whole blood in K2EDTA tubes. Collaborator samples were shipped for TCRbeta analysis as frozen whole blood, isolated PBMCs, or DNA extracted from either sample type. From a lookup of the germline V gene, CDR1 and CDR2 are SGHAT and FQNNGV. Relative to germline, V is missing 5 bases and J is missing 2 bases, with 1 base of the junction outside any gene match. The CDR3 goes from the cysteine to the phenylalanine over 15 residues. The only DNA kept is the CDR3, 45 bases in frame from the first base. What the work shows at the level of the full study, not this receptor alone: Clinical and demographic metadata were provided uncurated, with the amount varying by source and participant.

TCRbeta CDR3 regions were amplified from genomic DNA by means of the immunoSEQ Assay, a bias-controlled multiplex PCR. The paper's data handling went like this. The number of nucleated cells in each sample was estimated from the amplification of reference gene primers within the assay. Sequence reads were collapsed and filtered to measure the absolute abundance of every unique TCRbeta CDR3 rearrangement. For each sample, productive Simpson clonality was calculated as the square root of Simpson's diversity index across productive rearrangements. In its TCRdb copy, this immuneACCESS table keeps in-frame sequences only and misses some clones. Where compared with another copy, unresolved V genes explain less than half of these, and the others have no known cause. The V and J calls and the clone size are those of that table, but D and trimming were determined from the DNA. Counted in this sample were 130,000 to 150,000 clones; 80% to 90% of them appeared once. The top ten hold less than 2% of the sample.

The V and J genes are TRBV11-2 and TRBJ2-1; 12 central bases correspond to TRBD2. Source material: peripheral blood. This receptor was obtained from a woman between 50 and 59 years old with acute or convalescent COVID-19. In nucleotide form, the sequence is TGTGCCAGCAGCCGACTAGCGGGGGCCTACAATGAGCAGTTCTTC. This is translated as CASSRLAGAYNEQFF.